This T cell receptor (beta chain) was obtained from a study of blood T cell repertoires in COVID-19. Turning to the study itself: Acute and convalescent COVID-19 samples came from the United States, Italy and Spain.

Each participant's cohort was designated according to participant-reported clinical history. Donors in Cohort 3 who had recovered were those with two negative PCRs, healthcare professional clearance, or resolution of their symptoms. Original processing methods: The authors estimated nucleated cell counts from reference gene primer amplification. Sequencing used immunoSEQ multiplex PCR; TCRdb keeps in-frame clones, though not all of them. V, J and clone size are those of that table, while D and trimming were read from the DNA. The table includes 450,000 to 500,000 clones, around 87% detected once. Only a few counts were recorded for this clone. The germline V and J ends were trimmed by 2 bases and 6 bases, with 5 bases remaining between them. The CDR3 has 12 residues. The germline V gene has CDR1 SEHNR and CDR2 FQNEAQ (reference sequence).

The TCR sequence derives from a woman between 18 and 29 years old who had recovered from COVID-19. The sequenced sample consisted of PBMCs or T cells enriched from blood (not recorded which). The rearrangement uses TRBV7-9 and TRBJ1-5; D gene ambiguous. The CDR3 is CASSLSSQPQHF. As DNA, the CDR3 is TGTGCCAGCAGCTTATCCAGTCAGCCCCAGCATTTT. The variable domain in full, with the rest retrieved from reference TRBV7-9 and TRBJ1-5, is DTGVSQNPRHKITKRGQNVTFRCDPISEHNRLYWYRQTLGQGPEFLTYFQNEAQLEKSRLLSDRFSAERPKGSFSTLEIQRTEQGDSAMYLCASSLSSQPQHFGDGTRLSIL.